The 11 T cell receptor beta chains presented below share a single source sample, sequenced in a study of T cell responses to AZD1222 COVID-19 vaccine (dated by TCRdb to the early 2020s). The receptor library was made with the immunoSEQ multiplex PCR assay. In its TCRdb copy, this immuneACCESS table keeps in-frame sequences only and misses some clones. Where compared with another copy, unresolved V genes explain less than half of these, and the others have no known cause. Present in this sample are tens of thousands of clones, around 85% of which were seen just once. Of the sample, 3.4% falls within the top ten clones. The meaning of the sample's time point label: about 28 days (+/-7) after the second vaccine dose. Specimen: peripheral blood, collected 28 days after the second AZD1222 dose. These receptors were obtained from an adult who received the AZD1222 COVID-19 vaccine.

The V gene is TRBV29-1, the J gene TRBJ2-1, with D tentatively TRBD1 or TRBD2 (5 bases each). The CDR3 has 15 residues. The germline gives CDR1 SQVTM, CDR2 ANQGSEA. Trimming removed 1 base from V and 2 bases from J, with 12 bases in between. CDR3 DNA: TGCAGCGTTGAAGGCTCAGGGACGGCCTACAATGAGCAGTTCTTC. Its protein product is CSVEGSGTAYNEQFF.

This rearrangement joins TRBV4-3 to TRBJ2-7; D is uncertain. This CDR3 has 16 amino acids. Germline V CDR1 and CDR2: LGHNA, YSLEER. V lost 0 bases, J lost 2 bases, and 14 bases lay in between. CDR3: CASSQDYLGKAYEQYF. The CDR3 DNA reads TGCGCCAGCAGCCAAGATTATCTCGGTAAGGCCTACGAGCAGTACTTC.

The CDR3 sequence: CASKDPGSEPNTEAFF. The CDR3 DNA follows: TGTGCCAGCAAGGATCCAGGGTCGGAGCCTAACACTGAAGCTTTCTTT. This chain connects TRBV28 to TRBJ1-1, with D perhaps matching TRBD1 (5 bases). Germline lookup yields CDR1 MDHEN and CDR2 SYDVKM. The CDR3 totals 16 residues. Trimming left V 7 bases short and J 2 bases short, with 20 bases between.

This chain uses TRBV2 with TRBJ2-5; 13 bases are a match to TRBD2. Trimming removed 4 bases from V and 5 bases from J; junction bases left unmatched: 7. This CDR3 comprises 16 residues. Germline V gene sequence: CDR1 SNHLY, CDR2 FYNNEI. The CDR3 region has the DNA TGTGCCAGCAGTGCAACTAGCGGGGGGGCCAGTGAGACCCAGTACTTC. Its protein is CASSATSGGASETQYF.

This chain joins TRBV3-1 (or the pseudogene TRBV3-2) and TRBJ1-1, with D hard to call. Germline CDR1 is LGHDT and CDR2 is YNNKEL (reference sequence). The CDR3 spans 13 residues. The V and J ends lost 6 bases and 4 bases respectively, with 12 bases between them. CDR3 amino acids: CASRIRRGTEAFF. Here the CDR3 DNA reads TGTGCCAGCAGAATTCGGCGGGGCACTGAAGCTTTCTTT.

CDR3 DNA: TGTGCCAGCTCACCAATTGCAATCTTAGGGGGCAATCAGCCCCAGCATTTT. It encodes CASSPIAILGGNQPQHF. The chain carries TRBV18 and TRBJ1-5; D is perhaps TRBD1 (5 bases). The V gene's germline CDR1 is KGHSH and CDR2 LQKENI. V was trimmed by 2 bases and J by 2 bases, leaving 16 bases between them. This CDR3 has 17 amino acids.

The chain is built from TRBV28 and TRBJ2-3; tentative D call: TRBD2 (6 bases). The CDR3 extends over 14 amino acids. Germline V gives CDR1 MDHEN, CDR2 SYDVKM. Deletions cut 6 bases from V and 2 bases from J, with 12 bases between. CDR3 region: CASSWRGFTDTQYF. CDR3 nucleotides: TGTGCCAGCAGCTGGCGGGGTTTCACAGATACGCAGTATTTT.

The chain is built from TRBV11-3 and TRBJ2-2; no clear D. Germline loops: CDR1 SGHNT, CDR2 YENEEA. CDR3 length: 17 amino acids. Deletions cut 0 bases from V and 1 base from J, with 12 bases between. DNA of the CDR3: TGTGCCAGCAGCTTAGAACGTGGGCTAGTGAACACCGGGGAGCTGTTTTTT. Its translation: CASSLERGLVNTGELFF.

V usage is TRBV9 and J usage is TRBJ1-1; the D gene is possibly TRBD1 (5 bases). The germline CDR1 and CDR2 sequences are SGDLS and YYNGEE. Trimming removed 2 bases at V and 3 bases at J, with 8 bases between. The CDR3 is 13 residues long. CDR3 amino acids: CASSVQGDTEAFF. The CDR3 DNA reads as TGTGCCAGCAGCGTTCAGGGTGACACTGAAGCTTTCTTT.

This sequence joins TRBV3-1 (or the pseudogene TRBV3-2) and TRBJ2-5; D is unresolved. CDR1 is LGHDT, CDR2 YNNKEL, per germline (reference sequence). Trimming shortened V by 0 bases and J by 7 bases, and 9 bases separated the two germline ends. The CDR3 totals 13 residues. In DNA, the CDR3 is TGTGCCAGCAGCCAAGATCTGGCCGGGACCCAGTACTTC. Its protein is CASSQDLAGTQYF.

The chain uses TRBV14 and TRBJ1-4, with TRBD1 matching 7 bases. With 3 bases clipped from V and 5 bases from J, the junction kept 9 bases outside the gene matches. Germline CDR1 SGHDN, CDR2 FVKESK. This CDR3 region has 16 residues. The CDR3 DNA is TGTGCCAGCAGCCAGCCTATGGCAGGGGGAAATGAAAAACTGTTTTTT. It yields the protein CASSQPMAGGNEKLFF.